One sample yielded the 14 T cell receptor beta chains listed below, sequenced in a study of blood T cell repertoires in COVID-19. The assay was immunoSEQ multiplex PCR, and TCRdb's table has in-frame clones only and misses some. The sample yields fewer than 350,000 clones, about 85% seen once. The sample taken for sequencing was PBMCs or T cells enriched from blood (not recorded which). These receptors all come from a woman between 50 and 59 years old who had recovered from COVID-19.

The chain couples TRBV5-6 to TRBJ1-1, with D tentatively TRBD1 (5 bases). Germline V gene sequence: CDR1 SGHDT, CDR2 YYEEEE. Trimming stripped 1 base from V and 11 bases from J, with 12 bases between. The CDR3 length is 12 residues. The CDR3 DNA follows: TGTGCCAGCAGCTTGATTCAGGGCTCGGCTTTCTTT. It translates to CASSLIQGSAFF.

J is TRBJ2-7 and V is TRBV28; no firm D call. The V gene lost 0 bases and the J gene lost 3 bases, with 15 bases spanning the gap. Germline V CDR1 and CDR2: MDHEN, SYDVKM. The CDR3 spans 16 residues. CDR3 in amino acids: CASSLWTFASSYEQYF. The CDR3 DNA reads as TGTGCCAGCAGTTTATGGACGTTTGCTAGTAGCTACGAGCAGTACTTC. Full variable domain (outside the CDR3, taken from reference TRBV28 and TRBJ2-7): DVKVTQSSRYLVKRTGEKVFLECVQDMDHENMFWYRQDPGLGLRLIYFSYDVKMKEKGDIPEGYSVSREKKERFSLILESASTNQTSMYLCASSLWTFASSYEQYFGPGTRLTVT.

The genes are TRBV6-5 and TRBJ1-2; 8 bases align to TRBD1. V lost 6 bases, J lost 6 bases, and 6 bases stayed unmatched. The V gene's germline CDR1 is MNHEY and CDR2 SVGAGI. This CDR3 spans 13 amino acids. CDR3: CASRGQELNGYTF. DNA for the CDR3: TGTGCCAGCAGGGGACAGGAATTGAATGGCTACACCTTC.

This sequence joins TRBV7-2 and TRBJ2-7; possibly TRBD2 for D (5 bases). Germline assignment: CDR1 SGHTA and CDR2 FQGNSA. V dropped 6 bases and J dropped 5 bases, with 17 bases sitting between them. The CDR3 extends over 14 amino acids. CDR3 coding DNA: TGTGCCAGCAGTCGTCCGTGGGAGACGAACGAGCAGTACTTC. This codes for CASSRPWETNEQYF.

This clone was observed a single time. V is TRBV3-1 (or the pseudogene TRBV3-2) and J is TRBJ1-1; D perhaps matches TRBD1 (6 bases). This CDR3 is 15 amino acids long. Trimming took off 5 bases at V and 2 bases at J, with 15 bases between the two ends. Germline V lookup: CDR1 LGHDT, CDR2 YNNKEL (reference sequence). CDR3 sequence: CASSGGGGQNTEAFF. CDR3 in DNA: TGTGCCAGCAGCGGAGGTGGGGGACAAAACACTGAAGCTTTCTTT.

The chain links TRBV2 to TRBJ1-2; D may be TRBD1 (5 bases). Trimming stripped 6 bases from V and 2 bases from J, with 13 bases between. Germline CDR1 reads SNHLY; CDR2 reads FYNNEI. CDR3 length equals 14 residues. CDR3 DNA sequence: TGTGCCAGCAGCCCTGGGGGGGGAAACTATGGCTACACCTTC. This gives the protein CASSPGGGNYGYTF.

This clone was recorded only once. Here the CDR3 reads CASRVNRGQETQYF. CDR3 coding DNA: TGCGCCAGCCGAGTAAACAGGGGGCAAGAGACCCAGTACTTC. The V call is TRBV5-1, the J call TRBJ2-5; TRBD1 agrees at 8 bases. The CDR3 contains 14 residues. CDR1 is SGHRS, CDR2 YFSETQ, per germline. The junction had 7 bases not matched to a gene; V was cut back by 7 bases and J by 2 bases.

The chain combines TRBV19 with TRBJ1-1; D is undetermined. Trimming removed 4 bases from V and 2 bases from J, with 11 bases in between. CDR3 length equals 14 residues. CDR1 is LNHDA, CDR2 SQIVND, per germline (reference sequence). For the CDR3, the DNA is TGTGCCAGTAGTACCGGACGGGAAAACACTGAAGCTTTCTTT. Protein sequence: CASSTGRENTEAFF.

This clone occurred once. One end of the junction is discordant with germline, which a read error may explain. The rearrangement uses TRBV4-1 and TRBJ2-6; no firm D call. CDR1 and CDR2 (germline): MGHRA, YSYEKL. The CDR3 has 18 residues. CDR3 in amino acids: CASSQDSQAFSWANVLTF. CDR3 in DNA: TGCGCCAGCAGCCAAGATAGTCAGGCCTTCTCTTGGGCCAACGTCCTGACTTTC.

The V call is TRBV30, the J call TRBJ2-1; 10 bases are a match to TRBD2. The V and J ends lost 2 bases and 3 bases, in that order; junction bases with no gene match: 7. This CDR3 spans 16 amino acids. Germline-derived CDR1 and CDR2 are GTSNPN and SVGIG (reference sequence). CDR3 nucleotide sequence: TGTGCCTGGAGTAGAGGACTAGCGGACATCTACAATGAGCAGTTCTTC. Encoded protein: CAWSRGLADIYNEQFF.

This clone was recorded at least ten times. The DNA for the CDR3 is TGCGCCAGCTCCCGAGGCGGTACCTACGAGCAGTACTTC. Its translation: CASSRGGTYEQYF. The chain uses TRBV5-1 and TRBJ2-7, with D uncertain. From germline, CDR1 is SGHRS and CDR2 YFSETQ. This CDR3 has 13 residues. V lost 7 bases, J lost 2 bases, and 13 bases lay in between. The whole variable domain, filled in from reference TRBV5-1 and TRBJ2-7, reads KAGVTQTPRYLIKTRGQQVTLSCSPISGHRSVSWYQQTPGQGLQFLFEYFSETQRNKGNFPGRFSGRQFSNSRSEMNVSTLELGDSALYLCASSRGGTYEQYFGPGTRLTVT.

This chain joins TRBV30 and TRBJ1-4; TRBD1 matches at 8 bases. The CDR3 extends over 15 amino acids. Germline CDR1 reads GTSNPN; CDR2 reads SVGIG (reference sequence). The junction had 5 bases not matched to a gene; V was cut back by 0 bases and J by 5 bases. The CDR3 is CAWSVWGQANEKLFF. CDR3 DNA: TGTGCCTGGAGTGTATGGGGACAGGCGAATGAAAAACTGTTTTTT.

The chain combines TRBV6-2 or TRBV6-3 with TRBJ2-2, with TRBD1 matching over 7 bases. The V gene's germline CDR1 is MNHEY and CDR2 SVGEGT. This CDR3 is 18 amino acids long. J was trimmed by 0 bases and V by 0 bases; bases with no gene match: 7. CDR3 residues: CASSYSRSGGSNTGELFF. The CDR3 DNA is TGTGCCAGCAGTTACTCACGCTCAGGGGGTTCGAACACCGGGGAGCTGTTTTTT.

The rearrangement joins TRBV30 to TRBJ2-7, with a weak D call TRBD2 (5 bases). CDR1 and CDR2 (germline): GTSNPN, SVGIG (reference sequence). Between the trimmed V and J ends, which lost 4 bases and 3 bases, there was a span of 10 bases. The CDR3 length is 12 residues. CDR3 protein: CAWTGNHYEQYF. The CDR3, as DNA: TGTGCCTGGACCGGGAATCACTACGAGCAGTACTTC.